Sequencing of this TCR beta chain was carried out in a study of blood T cells in healthy people across ages. CDR3 length equals 16 residues. CDR1 and CDR2 (germline): MNHEY, SVGAGI. The V gene lost 6 bases and the J gene lost 12 bases, with 27 bases spanning the gap. A sample-barcoded 5' primer and a J-beta primer mix were used in a second PCR of about 7 to 12 cycles. TCRdb itself ran the 5' RACE reads through MiXCR, one entry per CDR3 protein. The sample holds 1,500,000 or so distinct CDR3 sequences, approximately 60% seen once. Sequencing was done on a sample of blood. The V and J genes are TRBV6-5 and TRBJ2-1; D is tentatively TRBD1 or TRBD2 (5 bases each). This TCR was recovered from a man aged 18 to 35 in good health. Here the CDR3 reads CASSESPGRRVIGQFF. DNA of the CDR3: TGTGCCAGCAGCGAGTCTCCGGGACGCAGGGTGATCGGGCAGTTCTTC.